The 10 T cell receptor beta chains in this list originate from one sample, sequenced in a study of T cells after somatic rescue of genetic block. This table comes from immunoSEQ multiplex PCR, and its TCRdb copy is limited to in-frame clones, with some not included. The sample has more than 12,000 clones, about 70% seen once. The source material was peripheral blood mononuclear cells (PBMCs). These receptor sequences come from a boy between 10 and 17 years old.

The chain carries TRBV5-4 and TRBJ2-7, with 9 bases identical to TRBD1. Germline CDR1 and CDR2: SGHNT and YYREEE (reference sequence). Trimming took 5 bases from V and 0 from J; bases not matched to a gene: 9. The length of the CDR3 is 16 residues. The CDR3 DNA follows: TGTGCCAGCAGAATAACCGGGACAGGGAGCTCCTACGAGCAGTACTTC. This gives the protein CASRITGTGSSYEQYF.

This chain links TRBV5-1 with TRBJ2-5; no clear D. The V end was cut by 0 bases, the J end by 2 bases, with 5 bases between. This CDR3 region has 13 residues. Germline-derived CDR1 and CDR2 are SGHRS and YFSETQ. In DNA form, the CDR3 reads TGCGCCAGCAGCTTGGATCGGCAAGAGACCCAGTACTTC. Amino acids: CASSLDRQETQYF.

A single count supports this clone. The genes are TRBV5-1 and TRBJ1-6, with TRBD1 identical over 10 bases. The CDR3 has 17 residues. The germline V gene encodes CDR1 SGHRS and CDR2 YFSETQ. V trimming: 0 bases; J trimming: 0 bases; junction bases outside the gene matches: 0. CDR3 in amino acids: CASSLGTGGSYNSPLHF. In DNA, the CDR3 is TGCGCCAGCAGCTTGGGGACAGGGGGCTCCTATAATTCACCCCTCCACTTT.

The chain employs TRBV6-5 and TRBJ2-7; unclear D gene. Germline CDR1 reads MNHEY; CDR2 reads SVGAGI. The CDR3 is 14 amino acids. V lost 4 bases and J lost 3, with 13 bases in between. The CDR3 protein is CASSSHGRSYEQYF. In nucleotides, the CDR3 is TGTGCCAGCAGTTCGCATGGACGGAGCTACGAGCAGTACTTC.

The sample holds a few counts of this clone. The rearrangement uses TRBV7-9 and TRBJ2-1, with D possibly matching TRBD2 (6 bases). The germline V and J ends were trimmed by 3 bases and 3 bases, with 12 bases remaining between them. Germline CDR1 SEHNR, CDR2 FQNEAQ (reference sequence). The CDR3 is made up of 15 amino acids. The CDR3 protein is CASSLGGTLYNEQFF. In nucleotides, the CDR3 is TGTGCCAGCAGCTTGGGAGGCACCCTCTACAATGAGCAGTTCTTC.

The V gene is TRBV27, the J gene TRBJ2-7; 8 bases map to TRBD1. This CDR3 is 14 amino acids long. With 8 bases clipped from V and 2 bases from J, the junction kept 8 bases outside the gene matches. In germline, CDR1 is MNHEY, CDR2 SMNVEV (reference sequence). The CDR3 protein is CASAGQGSAYEQYF. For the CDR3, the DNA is TGTGCCAGCGCCGGACAGGGTTCCGCCTACGAGCAGTACTTC.

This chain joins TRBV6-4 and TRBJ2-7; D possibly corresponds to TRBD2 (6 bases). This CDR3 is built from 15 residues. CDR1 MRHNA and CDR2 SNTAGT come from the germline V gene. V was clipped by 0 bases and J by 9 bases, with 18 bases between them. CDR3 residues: CASSDSGTETIWQYF. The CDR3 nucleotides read TGTGCCAGCAGTGACTCCGGGACTGAAACTATCTGGCAGTACTTC.

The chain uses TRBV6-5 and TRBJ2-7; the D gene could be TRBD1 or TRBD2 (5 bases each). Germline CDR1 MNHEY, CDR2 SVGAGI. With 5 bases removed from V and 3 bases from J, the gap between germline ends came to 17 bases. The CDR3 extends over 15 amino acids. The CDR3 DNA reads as TGTGCCAGCAGTAGGGATCACCGGGACGTCTACGAGCAGTACTTC. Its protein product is CASSRDHRDVYEQYF.

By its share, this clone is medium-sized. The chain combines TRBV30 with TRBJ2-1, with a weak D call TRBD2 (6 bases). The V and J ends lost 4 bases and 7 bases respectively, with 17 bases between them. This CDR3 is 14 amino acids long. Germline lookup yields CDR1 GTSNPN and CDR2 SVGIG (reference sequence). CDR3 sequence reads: CAWIPSARENEQFF. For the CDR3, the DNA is TGTGCCTGGATCCCTAGCGCCCGGGAGAATGAGCAGTTCTTC.

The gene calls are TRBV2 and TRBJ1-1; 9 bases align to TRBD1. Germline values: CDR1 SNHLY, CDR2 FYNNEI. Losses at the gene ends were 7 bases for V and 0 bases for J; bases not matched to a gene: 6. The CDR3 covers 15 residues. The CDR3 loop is CASTRQGGLNTEAFF. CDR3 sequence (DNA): TGTGCCAGCACTAGACAGGGGGGGTTGAACACTGAAGCTTTCTTT.